This T cell receptor (beta chain) derives from a study of blood T cell repertoires in COVID-19. Study in general: COVID-19 samples from acute and convalescent phases originated in the United States, Italy and Spain.

The method was immunoSEQ multiplex PCR; TCRdb's version includes in-frame clones alone and lacks a portion of them. The sample consists of about 80,000 clones, around 89% of them appearing once. V lost 4 bases and J lost 7; bases outside the gene matches: 17. The CDR3 totals 17 residues. From germline, CDR1 is KGHDR and CDR2 SFDVKD. The receptor was derived from a woman aged 80 or over with active or convalescent COVID-19. Sequencing used peripheral blood. The chain is built from TRBV24-1 and TRBJ2-5; 7 nucleotides agree with TRBD1. In nucleotides, the CDR3 is TGTGCCACCAGTGACGCGACGAGGGACAGCCTTAAGCGGACCCAGTACTTC. This encodes CATSDATRDSLKRTQYF.